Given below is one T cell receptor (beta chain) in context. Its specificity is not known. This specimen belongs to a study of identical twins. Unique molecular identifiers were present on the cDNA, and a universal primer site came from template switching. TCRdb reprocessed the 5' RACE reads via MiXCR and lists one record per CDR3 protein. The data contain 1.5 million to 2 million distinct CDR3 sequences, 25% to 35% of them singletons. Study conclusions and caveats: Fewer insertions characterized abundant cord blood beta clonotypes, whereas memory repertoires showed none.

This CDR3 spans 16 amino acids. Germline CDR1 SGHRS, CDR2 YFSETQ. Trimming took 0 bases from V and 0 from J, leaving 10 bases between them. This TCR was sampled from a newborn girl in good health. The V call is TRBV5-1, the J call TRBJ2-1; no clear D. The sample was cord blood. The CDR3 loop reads CASSLEGRSSYNEQFF. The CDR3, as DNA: TGCGCCAGCAGCTTGGAAGGGCGGAGCTCCTACAATGAGCAGTTCTTC.